This T cell receptor beta chain was sequenced for a study of beta chain features in type 1 diabetes. Germline CDR1 is SGHAT and CDR2 is FQNNGV. The CDR3 is 16 residues long. With V trimmed by 6 bases and J by 6 bases, 13 bases remained unmatched. Study-level findings and limits: Type 1 diabetes patients had moderately but significantly shorter TCRB CDR3s in all four CD4+ subsets.

Notes on this clone: Its antigen is as yet unknown.

Reverse transcribing all isolated RNA meant expressed TCRB transcripts were sequenced. The repertoire was sequenced with immunoSEQ multiplex PCR; TCRdb's copy has only in-frame clones and lacks some. Seen here are about 710,000 clones, roughly an eighth observed once, and the top ten hold roughly 0.04%. The chain joins TRBV11-2 to TRBJ1-2; TRBD1 agrees at 10 bases. The TCR was taken from a man between 18 and 35 years old with type 1 diabetes. Sequenced material: naive CD4+ T cells from blood. In DNA form, the CDR3 reads TGTGCCAGCAGATACTCACCGGGACAGGGGACCCATGGCTACACCTTC. It encodes CASRYSPGQGTHGYTF.